This T cell receptor beta chain came from a study of metastatic and nonmetastatic thyroid tumors (TCRdb year 2020). Regarding the complete study: Repertoires were compared across peripheral blood and tumor or nodule tissue samples from malignant and benign thyroid patients.

This clone was seen at least ten times. Its antigen remains unidentified. It may be a read error: a sequence one base away is much more abundant. The library relied on PCR. The listed sequencing device is Illumina HiSeq 4000. High-throughput sequencing was used to profile the CDR3 region of the TCR beta-chain in every patient. The authors' analysis ran thus. CDR3 differences across clinicopathological groups were used to build a classifier for discriminating distant-metastatic papillary thyroid cancer patients. The Shannon index was used to assess repertoire diversity, and the Morisita-Horn index was used to assess tumor-blood repertoire similarity. The public sequencing data were trimmed at Q25 with fastp and processed into clonotypes with MiXCR by TCRdb, which kept only in-frame beta chains. These V and J calls are TCRdb output, not the study's own analysis. Present in this sample are approximately 30,000 clones, about 15% of which were seen just once. In total, the top ten clones hold 3.4% of the sample.

No treatment had been received by any patient before thyroid surgery. Using T-cell receptor beta sequencing, the researchers looked back retrospectively at clinical samples from patients, gathered between about 2012 and 2018. V loses 0 bases of germline sequence and J loses 4 bases, and the interval between the two ends is 9 bases. The CDR3 measures 14 amino acids from cysteine to phenylalanine. The retained sequence is limited to the CDR3, 42 bases, with the frame set at the first base. The germline V gene provides CDR1 SGHRS and CDR2 YFSETQ. What the authors observed across the whole study: In both blood and tumor samples, malignant tumors were reported to have significantly higher TCR beta diversity than benign nodules.

The rearranged chain carries TRBV5-1 and TRBJ2-3; the D gene cannot be named for sure. Input material: blood. The receptor was isolated from a female donor with papillary thyroid cancer or a benign thyroid nodule (not recorded which). Some clones in this sample may be carry-over from other donors' samples. CDR3 loop: CASSLAVSPDTQYF. In nucleotides, the sequence is TGCGCCAGCAGCTTGGCGGTATCCCCAGATACGCAGTATTTT.